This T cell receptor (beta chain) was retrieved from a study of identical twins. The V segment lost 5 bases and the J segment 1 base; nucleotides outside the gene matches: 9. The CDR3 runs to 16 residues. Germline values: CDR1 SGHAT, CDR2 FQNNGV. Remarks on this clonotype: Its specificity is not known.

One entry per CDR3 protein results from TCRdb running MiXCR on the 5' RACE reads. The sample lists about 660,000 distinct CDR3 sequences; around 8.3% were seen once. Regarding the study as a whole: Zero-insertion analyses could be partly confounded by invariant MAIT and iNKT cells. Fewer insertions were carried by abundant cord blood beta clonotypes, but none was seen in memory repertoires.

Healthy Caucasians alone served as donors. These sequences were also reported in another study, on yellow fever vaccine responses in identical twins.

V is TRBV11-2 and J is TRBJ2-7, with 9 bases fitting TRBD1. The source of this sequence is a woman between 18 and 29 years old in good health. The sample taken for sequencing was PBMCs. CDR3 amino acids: CASSLGQGRRSYEQYF. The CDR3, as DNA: TGTGCCAGCAGCCTCGGACAGGGGAGACGGTCCTACGAGCAGTACTTC.